This T cell receptor (beta chain) was sequenced in a study of cytomegalovirus exposure and HLA in healthy donors. The germline V and J ends were trimmed by 4 bases and 0 bases, with 15 bases remaining between them. Per the germline V gene, CDR1 is SGHVS and CDR2 is FQNEAQ. This CDR3 region has 16 residues. A multiplex PCR was run with 60 Vbeta primers and 13 Jbeta primers. Using immunoSEQ multiplex PCR, the repertoire was profiled, and TCRdb retains in-frame clones only, with some absent. The table includes around 53,000 clones, approximately 82% detected once. The chain joins TRBV7-8 to TRBJ2-5; tentative D call: TRBD1 (6 bases). Sample: PBMCs. This TCR came from a man aged 50-59 years in good health and CMV-seronegative. CDR3 residues: CASSSNRARNQETQYF. Here the CDR3 DNA reads TGTGCCAGCAGCTCTAACAGGGCTAGAAACCAAGAGACCCAGTACTTC.